A selection of T cell receptor beta chains follows, all from one sample in a study of cytomegalovirus exposure and HLA in healthy donors. Method: immunoSEQ multiplex PCR; TCRdb's copy keeps in-frame clones and lacks some. In the table there are some 130,000 clones, about 80% of which are singletons. The sequenced material came from PBMCs. The receptor set was obtained from a man aged 30 to 39 in good health and CMV-seropositive. Each CDR3 is given with its conserved first and last residue. D genes are given only for firm matches. Where a row states a size, it is once, few, many or the class of an expanded clone; other rows omit it.

j_gene,v_gene,abundance,d_gene,CDR3aa,CDR3nt
TRBJ2-5,TRBV11-2,-,-,CASSFSSLETQYF,TGTGCCAGCAGCTTTTCGTCCCTAGAGACCCAGTACTTC
TRBJ1-1,TRBV9,-,-,CASSATTDRGTEAFF,TGTGCCAGCAGCGCAACGACGGACAGAGGCACTGAAGCTTTCTTT
TRBJ1-1,TRBV6-5,-,TRBD1,CASTGGRNTEAFF,TGTGCCAGTACAGGGGGGAGAAACACTGAAGCTTTCTTT
TRBJ1-1,TRBV7-2,-,-,CASSLEGVGTEAFF,TGTGCCAGCAGCTTAGAGGGGGTGGGGACTGAAGCTTTCTTT
TRBJ1-1,TRBV7-9,-,-,CASSLGQTDMNTEAFF,TGTGCCAGCAGCCTAGGACAGACTGACATGAACACTGAAGCTTTCTTT
TRBJ2-1,TRBV5-6,-,TRBD2,CASSLLFTGTSGINEQFF,TGTGCCAGCAGCTTGCTCTTCACCGGGACTAGCGGGATCAATGAGCAGTTCTTC
TRBJ1-5,TRBV29-1,-,TRBD1,CSVGQGNQPQHF,TGCAGCGTGGGACAGGGCAATCAGCCCCAGCATTTT
TRBJ1-1,TRBV2,-,TRBD1,CASSKQGENTEAFF,TGTGCCAGCAGTAAACAGGGGGAGAACACTGAAGCTTTCTTT
TRBJ1-5,TRBV23-1,-,-,CASSPAGADAQPQHF,TGCGCCAGCAGTCCCGCGGGGGCAGATGCTCAGCCCCAGCATTTT
TRBJ2-7,TRBV27,-,TRBD1,CASSWDSAASSYEQYF,TGTGCCAGCAGTTGGGACAGTGCGGCGTCGTCCTACGAGCAGTACTTC
TRBJ1-6,TRBV5-5,-,-,CASSYLRETYNSPLHF,TGTGCCAGCAGCTATTTAAGGGAGACCTATAATTCACCCCTCCACTTT
TRBJ1-4,TRBV5-6,-,TRBD1,CASSEKGASNEKLFF,TGTGCCAGCAGCGAGAAGGGGGCCTCTAATGAAAAACTGTTTTTT
TRBJ2-5,TRBV6-5,few,-,CASSYDRIQETQYF,TGTGCCAGCAGTTATGACAGGATACAAGAGACCCAGTACTTC
TRBJ1-1,TRBV2,-,-,CASSYNSWNTEAFF,TGTGCCAGCTCTTATAACAGTTGGAACACTGAAGCTTTCTTT
TRBJ1-2,TRBV27,-,TRBD1,CASSKANRGYGYTF,TGTGCCAGCAGTAAAGCAAACAGGGGCTATGGCTACACCTTC
TRBJ2-1,TRBV6-1,-,TRBD1,CASRAQGAEYNEQFF,TGTGCCAGCAGAGCTCAGGGGGCTGAATACAATGAGCAGTTCTTC
TRBJ1-1,TRBV7-9,-,TRBD1,CASSAWDRLDLGTEAFF,TGTGCCAGCAGCGCCTGGGACAGGTTGGATTTAGGCACTGAAGCTTTCTTT
TRBJ2-1,TRBV9,-,TRBD1,CASSVETGFSEQFF,TGTGCCAGCAGCGTAGAGACAGGGTTTTCTGAGCAGTTCTTC